This TCR beta chain came from a study of blood T cells in healthy people across ages. Study results and caveats: Comparison with aged donors showed that long-lived donors had more naive CD4+ cells and higher diversity. CMV status of donors was unknown, possibly confounding expanded clonotype changes.

Together with a sample-barcoded 5' primer, a J-beta primer mix was included in a second PCR lasting 7 to 11 cycles. Every cDNA molecule carried a tag from a template-switch adaptor bearing 12 random nucleotides. TCRdb reprocessed the 5' RACE reads with MiXCR, giving one entry per CDR3 protein. Among about 290,000 distinct CDR3 sequences listed, 25% to 30% were seen once. Isolation per sample recovered at least 6 million PBMCs. This clonotype came up a few times. What it binds is unknown. Germline V lookup: CDR1 MNHEY, CDR2 SVGEGT. J was trimmed by 5 bases and V by 7 bases; bases with no gene match: 14. CDR3 length equals 16 residues.

This TCR was recovered from a woman aged 65 to 85 in good health. The J gene is TRBJ2-5, the V gene TRBV6-2 or TRBV6-3; 9 nucleotides line up with TRBD2. Sequences were obtained from blood. The CDR3 DNA sequence: TGTGCCAGCAAAGGACTAGCGAGAGGGTTTCGGGAGACCCAGTACTTC. Encoded protein: CASKGLARGFRETQYF.